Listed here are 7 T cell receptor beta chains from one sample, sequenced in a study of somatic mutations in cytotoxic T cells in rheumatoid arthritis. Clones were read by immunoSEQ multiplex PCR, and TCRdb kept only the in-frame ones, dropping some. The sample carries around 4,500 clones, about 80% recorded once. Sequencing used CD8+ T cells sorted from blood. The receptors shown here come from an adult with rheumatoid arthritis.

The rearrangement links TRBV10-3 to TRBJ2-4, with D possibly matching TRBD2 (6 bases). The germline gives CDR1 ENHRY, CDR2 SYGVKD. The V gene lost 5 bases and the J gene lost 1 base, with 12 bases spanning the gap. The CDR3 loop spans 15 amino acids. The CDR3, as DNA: TGTGCCATCAGTTCGGGTGGGAGGGCCAAAAACATTCAGTACTTC. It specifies CAISSGGRAKNIQYF.

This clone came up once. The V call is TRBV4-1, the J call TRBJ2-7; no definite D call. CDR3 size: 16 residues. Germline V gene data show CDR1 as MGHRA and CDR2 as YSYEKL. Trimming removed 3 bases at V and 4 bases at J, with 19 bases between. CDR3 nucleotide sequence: TGCGCCAGCAGCCAGGTACCGGACCTACGGCAATACGAGCAGTACTTC. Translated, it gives CASSQVPDLRQYEQYF.

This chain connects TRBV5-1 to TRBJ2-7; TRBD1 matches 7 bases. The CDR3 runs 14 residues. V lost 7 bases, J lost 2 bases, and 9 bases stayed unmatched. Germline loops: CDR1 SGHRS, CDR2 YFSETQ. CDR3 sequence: CASSYGTAAYEQYF. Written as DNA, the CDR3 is TGCGCCAGCTCGTATGGGACAGCTGCCTACGAGCAGTACTTC.

CDR3 DNA: TGTGCCAGCTGGGGGCAGGCGTTCATAGCTAACTATGGCTACACCTTC. Encoded protein: CASWGQAFIANYGYTF. The chain carries TRBV28 and TRBJ1-2; D is perhaps TRBD1 (6 bases). Per germline, CDR1 MDHEN and CDR2 SYDVKM. The CDR3 has 16 residues. V lost 8 bases, J lost 0 bases, and 19 bases lay in between.

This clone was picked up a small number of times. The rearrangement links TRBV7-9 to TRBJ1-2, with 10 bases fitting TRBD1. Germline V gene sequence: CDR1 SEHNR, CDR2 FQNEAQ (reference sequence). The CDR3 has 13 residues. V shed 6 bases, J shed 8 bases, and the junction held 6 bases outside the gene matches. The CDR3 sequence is CASRTGGMGGYTF. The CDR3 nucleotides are TGTGCCAGCAGGACAGGGGGCATGGGGGGCTACACCTTC.

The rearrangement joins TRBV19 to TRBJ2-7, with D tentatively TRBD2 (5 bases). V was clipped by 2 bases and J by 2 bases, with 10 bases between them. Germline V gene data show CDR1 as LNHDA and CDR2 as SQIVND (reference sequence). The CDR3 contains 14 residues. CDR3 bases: TGTGCCAGTAGTATAAGGCTGGAGGCCTACGAGCAGTACTTC. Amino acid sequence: CASSIRLEAYEQYF.

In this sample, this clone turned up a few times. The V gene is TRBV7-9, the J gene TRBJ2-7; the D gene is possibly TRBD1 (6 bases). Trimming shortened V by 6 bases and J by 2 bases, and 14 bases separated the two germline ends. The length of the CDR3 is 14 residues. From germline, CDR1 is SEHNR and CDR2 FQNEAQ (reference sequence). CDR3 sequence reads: CASRATGSPYEQYF. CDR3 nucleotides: TGTGCCAGCAGAGCAACAGGGTCCCCCTACGAGCAGTACTTC.